The 28 T cell receptor beta chains below all came from one sample that was sequenced in a study of PD-L1 blockade in urothelial cancer. Method: immunoSEQ multiplex PCR; TCRdb's copy keeps in-frame clones and lacks some. The data show about 91,000 clones, with 90% seen just once and around a tenth held by the top ten. Here the sequenced sample was PBMCs, taken around atezolizumab (anti-PD-L1) treatment. The receptors here all came from a man in his sixties with urothelial cancer.

The V gene is TRBV6-5, the J gene TRBJ2-1; TRBD1 agrees at 8 bases. V lost 3 bases, J lost 9 bases, and 7 bases stayed unmatched. Germline V gives CDR1 MNHEY, CDR2 SVGAGI. The CDR3 covers 14 residues. The CDR3 loop is CASSYYSGGGEQFF. The CDR3 DNA reads TGTGCCAGCAGTTATTACTCAGGGGGCGGTGAGCAGTTCTTC.

The V and J genes are TRBV5-4 and TRBJ2-3; D may be TRBD2 (6 bases). There are 13 residues in the CDR3. Trimming took off 7 bases at V and 4 bases at J, with 13 bases between the two ends. Germline CDR1 SGHNT, CDR2 YYREEE (reference sequence). DNA of the CDR3: TGTGCCAGCCCCGGTGAGCGGGCAGATACGCAGTATTTT. Translating gives CASPGERADTQYF.

The chain links TRBV6-1 to TRBJ1-1; D uncertain. This CDR3 has 15 residues. The germline V and J ends were trimmed by 6 bases and 0 bases, with 14 bases remaining between them. Germline lookup yields CDR1 MNHNS and CDR2 SASEGT. The CDR3 DNA reads TGTGCCAGCAGGAGGGATAGTAATTTGAACACTGAAGCTTTCTTT. It yields the protein CASRRDSNLNTEAFF.

The chain carries TRBV4-2 and TRBJ2-1; D gene uncertain. V dropped 1 base and J dropped 0 bases, with 13 bases sitting between them. Germline V gene lookup returns CDR1 LGHNA and CDR2 YNFKEQ. The CDR3 consists of 17 residues. CDR3 protein: CASSQGYGASSYNEQFF. The DNA for the CDR3 is TGTGCCAGCAGCCAAGGTTACGGAGCAAGCTCCTACAATGAGCAGTTCTTC.

The chain combines TRBV5-1 with TRBJ2-1; TRBD2 matches at 10 bases. The CDR3 length is 15 residues. Germline CDR1 SGHRS, CDR2 YFSETQ. J was trimmed by 5 bases and V by 4 bases; bases with no gene match: 6. CDR3: CASSQISGRNNEQFF. The DNA for the CDR3 is TGCGCCAGCAGCCAGATTAGCGGGAGGAACAATGAGCAGTTCTTC.

The J gene is TRBJ2-2, the V gene TRBV4-2; 9 nucleotides agree with TRBD2. V lost 0 bases and J lost 5; bases outside the gene matches: 7. This CDR3 is 17 amino acids long. CDR1 is LGHNA and CDR2 is YNFKEQ in the germline V gene. CDR3: CASSQDLGGGATGELFF. The DNA for the CDR3 is TGTGCCAGCAGCCAAGATCTCGGCGGGGGGGCTACCGGGGAGCTGTTTTTT.

With regard to this clone: At the DNA level, this CDR3 is encoded by other sequences in the same sample as well. V is TRBV7-9 and J is TRBJ1-1; D ambiguous. This CDR3 contains 13 residues. CDR1 SEHNR and CDR2 FQNEAQ come from the germline V gene (reference sequence). Trimming stripped 2 bases from V and 1 base from J, with 5 bases between. Here the CDR3 DNA reads TGTGCCAGCAGCTTAACAGCGAACACTGAAGCTTTCTTT. Translating it yields CASSLTANTEAFF.

The chain is built from TRBV4-3 and TRBJ2-3; D perhaps matches TRBD2 (5 bases). Germline V gives CDR1 LGHNA, CDR2 YSLEER. V gave up 8 bases and J gave up 0 bases, with 15 bases separating them. This CDR3 contains 15 residues. The CDR3 is CASASGITSTDTQYF. Here the CDR3 DNA reads TGCGCCAGCGCGTCGGGGATAACTAGCACAGATACGCAGTATTTT.

V is TRBV7-2 and J is TRBJ1-6, with 9 bases identical to TRBD1. The CDR3 is 19 amino acids. From germline, CDR1 is SGHTA and CDR2 FQGNSA. With 4 bases clipped from V and 1 base from J, the junction kept 11 bases outside the gene matches. The CDR3 loop is CASSSSRTGVRSYNSPLHF. The CDR3 coding sequence is TGTGCCAGCAGCTCCTCCCGGACAGGGGTTCGGTCCTATAATTCACCCCTCCACTTT.

The V and J genes are TRBV4-2 and TRBJ2-7, with 11 bases fitting TRBD2. The CDR3 is made up of 16 amino acids. Trimming took 1 base from V and 2 from J; bases not matched to a gene: 4. Germline CDR1 and CDR2: LGHNA and YNFKEQ. The CDR3 region has the DNA TGTGCCAGCAGCCAAGGTGTAGCGGGGGGGCCCTACGAGCAGTACTTC. Protein: CASSQGVAGGPYEQYF.

This chain links TRBV18 with TRBJ2-5; perhaps TRBD2 as D (6 bases). Germline values: CDR1 KGHSH, CDR2 LQKENI. The CDR3 loop spans 13 amino acids. V lost 2 bases and J 3 bases, leaving 7 bases between the germline ends. The CDR3 protein is CASSPGGKETQYF. CDR3 DNA: TGTGCCAGCTCACCAGGGGGGAAAGAGACCCAGTACTTC.

J is TRBJ2-2 and V is TRBV25-1, with TRBD1 matching 8 bases. The CDR3 is 14 amino acids. Germline lookup yields CDR1 MGHDK and CDR2 SYGVNS. The V segment lost 5 bases and the J segment 3 bases; nucleotides outside the gene matches: 2. Written as DNA, the CDR3 is TGTGCCAGCAGTCAGGGGGCGCACACCGGGGAGCTGTTTTTT. Encoded protein: CASSQGAHTGELFF.

The chain links TRBV29-1 to TRBJ2-7; 15 nucleotides agree with TRBD2. This CDR3 is 15 amino acids long. The junction had 8 bases not matched to a gene; V was cut back by 6 bases and J by 5 bases. CDR1 SQVTM and CDR2 ANQGSEA come from the germline V gene. In DNA form, the CDR3 reads TGCAGCGTCGTACCGGGACTAGCGGGGGGACACGAGCAGTACTTC. Translating gives CSVVPGLAGGHEQYF.

This clone came up a few times. J is TRBJ1-2 and V is TRBV28; the match to TRBD1 covers 12 bases. In germline, CDR1 is MDHEN, CDR2 SYDVKM. Trimming removed 3 bases from V and 3 bases from J; junction bases left unmatched: 5. The CDR3 consists of 16 residues. The DNA of the CDR3 is TGTGCCAGCAGTTTCTTCGGGACAGGGGGCCACTATGGCTACACCTTC. Its protein is CASSFFGTGGHYGYTF.

This clone occurred once. The chain recombines TRBV7-2 with TRBJ2-1; 10 bases are shared with TRBD2. Germline V CDR1 and CDR2: SGHTA, FQGNSA. With V trimmed by 5 bases and J by 4 bases, 5 bases remained unmatched. This CDR3 is built from 15 residues. The CDR3 reads CASSQGLADYNEQFF. The CDR3 coding sequence is TGTGCCAGCAGCCAAGGACTAGCGGATTACAATGAGCAGTTCTTC.

This clone was seen only a few times. The chain combines TRBV7-2 with TRBJ2-7, with 8 bases matching TRBD1. CDR3 size: 13 residues. The germline gives CDR1 SGHTA, CDR2 FQGNSA. V lost 5 bases and J lost 5; bases outside the gene matches: 5. DNA of the CDR3: TGTGCCAGCAGCCCGCGGACAGGGCACGAGCAGTACTTC. It yields the protein CASSPRTGHEQYF.

This clone is a singleton in its sample. Other DNA sequences of this sample code for an identical CDR3. V usage is TRBV9 and J usage is TRBJ2-1; possible D gene TRBD1, 5 bases. The CDR3 sequence is 14 residues long. Trimming shortened V by 0 bases and J by 3 bases, and 7 bases separated the two germline ends. CDR1 is SGDLS and CDR2 is YYNGEE in the germline V gene. The chain's CDR3 is CASSVGDSYNEQFF. CDR3 DNA sequence: TGTGCCAGCAGCGTAGGAGACAGCTACAATGAGCAGTTCTTC.

CDR3 in amino acids: CASSSRDGPGDEQYF. The CDR3 DNA is TGTGCCAGCAGCTCCCGGGACGGGCCGGGGGACGAGCAGTACTTC. The rearrangement links TRBV7-9 to TRBJ2-7, with D perhaps matching TRBD2 (6 bases). The V end was cut by 4 bases, the J end by 5 bases, with 18 bases between. Germline CDR1 and CDR2: SEHNR and FQNEAQ (reference sequence). The CDR3 loop spans 15 amino acids.

In this sample, this clone turned up once. The rearrangement joins TRBV7-2 to TRBJ1-4, with 8 positions matching TRBD1. The CDR3 runs to 14 residues. The J segment lost 8 bases and the V segment lost 3 bases, leaving 5 bases of the junction unmatched. The germline gives CDR1 SGHTA, CDR2 FQGNSA. CDR3 residues: CASSFDRGDEKLFF. The CDR3, as DNA: TGTGCCAGCAGCTTCGACAGGGGAGACGAAAAACTGTTTTTT.

V and J are TRBV5-4 and TRBJ2-5, with 8 nucleotides matching TRBD1. The V gene's germline CDR1 is SGHNT and CDR2 YYREEE (reference sequence). The CDR3 totals 14 residues. The V segment lost 4 bases and the J segment 4 bases; nucleotides outside the gene matches: 6. CDR3: CASSRGQGGETQYF. CDR3 in DNA: TGTGCCAGCAGCCGCGGACAGGGAGGAGAGACCCAGTACTTC.

This rearrangement joins TRBV19 to TRBJ2-3, with 7 bases that match TRBD1. CDR1 and CDR2 (germline): LNHDA, SQIVND (reference sequence). J was trimmed by 1 base and V by 3 bases; bases with no gene match: 1. There are 14 residues in the CDR3. CDR3 nucleotide sequence: TGTGCCAGTAGTATGGGACAGCGCACAGATACGCAGTATTTT. Protein sequence: CASSMGQRTDTQYF.

The DNA of the CDR3 is TGCAGCGTTGTCCCCCCGAGCGATACGCAGTATTTT. Translating it yields CSVVPPSDTQYF. V is TRBV29-1 and J is TRBJ2-3; no clear D. Germline V gene sequence: CDR1 SQVTM, CDR2 ANQGSEA. Trimming removed 4 bases at V and 6 bases at J, with 11 bases between. The CDR3 runs 12 residues.

The rearrangement joins TRBV7-3 to TRBJ2-2; D call uncertain. Trimming took off 5 bases at V and 9 bases at J, with 13 bases between the two ends. CDR3 size: 13 residues. Germline-derived CDR1 and CDR2 are SGHTA and FQGTGA. The DNA of the CDR3 is TGTGCCAGCAGCCCCCGAGGTGGCCGGGAGCTGTTTTTT. Translation: CASSPRGGRELFF.

This chain connects TRBV19 to TRBJ1-2; tentative D call: TRBD1 (6 bases). Germline lookup yields CDR1 LNHDA and CDR2 SQIVND (reference sequence). The CDR3 is 14 amino acids. V dropped 0 bases and J dropped 5 bases, with 10 bases sitting between them. CDR3 bases: TGTGCCAGTAGTATAGATACAGGGATGTATGGCTACACCTTC. As protein: CASSIDTGMYGYTF. Using reference TRBV19 and TRBJ1-2 for the parts outside the CDR3, the full variable domain is DGGITQSPKYLFRKEGQNVTLSCEQNLNHDAMYWYRQDPGQGLRLIYYSQIVNDFQKGDIAEGYSVSREKKESFPLTVTSAQKNPTAFYLCASSIDTGMYGYTFGSGTRLTVV.

The chain combines TRBV10-2 with TRBJ2-7; TRBD1 matches at 7 bases. The ends lost 2 bases at V and 2 bases at J; junction bases unmatched: 3. Germline-derived CDR1 and CDR2 are WSHSY and SAAADI. This CDR3 is built from 14 residues. In nucleotides, the CDR3 is TGCGCCAGCAGTGAGGGGACAGCAGCCTACGAGCAGTACTTC. Its protein product is CASSEGTAAYEQYF.

This sequence joins TRBV4-3 and TRBJ2-1; 10 bases match TRBD2. With V trimmed by 4 bases and J by 8 bases, 14 bases remained unmatched. Germline V gene data show CDR1 as LGHNA and CDR2 as YSLEER. CDR3 length: 17 residues. For the CDR3, the DNA is TGCGCCAGCAGCCCAGAGAGCTCTAGCGGGAGTTGGTATGAGCAGTTCTTC. Protein sequence: CASSPESSSGSWYEQFF.

This clone appeared a single time. The chain employs TRBV6-1 and TRBJ2-7; 10 bases align to TRBD1. CDR1 and CDR2 (germline): MNHNS, SASEGT. This CDR3 has 15 residues. J was trimmed by 3 bases and V by 6 bases; bases with no gene match: 8. The CDR3 DNA reads TGTGCCAGCAGCGGTAGACAGGGGGCCGGCTACGAGCAGTACTTC. This encodes CASSGRQGAGYEQYF.

The genes are TRBV5-4 and TRBJ2-7; 11 bases align to TRBD1. Germline loops: CDR1 SGHNT, CDR2 YYREEE (reference sequence). The J segment lost 4 bases and the V segment lost 7 bases, leaving 10 bases of the junction unmatched. This CDR3 region has 15 residues. In nucleotides, the CDR3 is TGTGCCAGCGGCGCTTTGGACAGGGGGCTGTACGAGCAGTACTTC. Translating gives CASGALDRGLYEQYF.